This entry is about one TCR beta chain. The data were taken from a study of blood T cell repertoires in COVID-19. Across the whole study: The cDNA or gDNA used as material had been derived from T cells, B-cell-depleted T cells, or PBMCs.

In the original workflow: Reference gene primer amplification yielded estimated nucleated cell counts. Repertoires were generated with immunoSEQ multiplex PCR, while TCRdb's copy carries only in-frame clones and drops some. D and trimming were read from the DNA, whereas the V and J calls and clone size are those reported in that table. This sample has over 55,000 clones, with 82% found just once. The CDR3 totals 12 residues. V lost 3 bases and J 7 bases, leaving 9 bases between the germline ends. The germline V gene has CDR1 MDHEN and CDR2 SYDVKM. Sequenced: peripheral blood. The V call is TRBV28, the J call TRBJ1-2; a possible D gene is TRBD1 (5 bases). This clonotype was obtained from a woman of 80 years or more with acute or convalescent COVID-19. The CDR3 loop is CASSFSRVGYTF. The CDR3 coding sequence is TGTGCCAGCAGTTTCAGCAGGGTTGGCTACACCTTC.